This TCR beta chain was obtained from a study of molecular identifiers for immune sequencing clone quantification (dated by TCRdb to the late 2010s). At the level of the whole study: For a replicate experiment, RNA from roughly 20,000 or 100,000 naive CD8 T cells was divided into five aliquots, and four of the five aliquots were sequenced. CD8 T cells were used in a methods study to benchmark molecular-identifier clustering-based TCR repertoire sequencing (MIDCIRS) and TCR RNA copy counting.

The V and J ends are trimmed by 0 bases and 3 bases, leaving 9 bases between them. For CDR1 and CDR2, the germline V gene (reference sequence) lists SGHNT and YYREEE. The CDR3 holds 14 amino acids from the cysteine to the phenylalanine. Only the CDR3 part of the read is kept: 42 bases, read in frame from the first base. Worth noting for this clonotype: This receptor's antigen is unknown. No base qualities exist here, and no much larger clone lies one base off it.

Preparation of the library involved PCR. The sample was run on an Illumina HiSeq 4000. Bulk TCR libraries were prepared as previously described, using TCR primers listed in Table S5. Purification of total RNA was performed with the Qiagen AllPrep DNA/RNA kit. Before analysis, reads from multiple sequencing runs of one library were combined. The original pipeline was this. Reads were retained only if the reads had an exact TCR constant sequence, and the retained reads were trimmed to 150 nt and grouped according to their 12-nt molecular barcodes. Within each barcode group, reads were sub-clustered at a 15% Levenshtein threshold, and quality-weighted consensus sequences were built per RNA molecule. Non-functional sequences were filtered out, along with any lower-count sequence sitting one edit away from another sequence. On the basis of fitting two negative binomial distributions, barcode sub-clusters with fewer than 20% of the maximum read count were discarded. TCRdb trimmed the raw reads at Q25, called clones with MiXCR and kept productive beta chains. Every CDR3 protein is listed once, alongside the most common genes and DNA of its rows. TCRdb's processing, not the study's, gives the V and J calls here. Counted in this sample were hundreds of thousands of distinct CDR3 sequences; 20% to 25% of them appeared once. The ten largest clones represent more than 0.8% of the sample.

Study-wide conclusions, independent of this receptor: A single cell's worth of spiked-in Jurkat TCR RNA was reported detectable even among 850,000 to 1,000,000 naive CD8 T cells. Naive libraries contained spiked-in Jurkat TCR RNA (around eleven copies' worth), which is not part of the donor repertoire. Modeling indicated about 3.1 TCR RNA copies recovered per cell, compared with 7.5 to 10 by digital PCR, which implies a capture efficiency of approximately 29%. Identical TCR molecules sharing a barcode could cause highly expanded clone sizes to be underestimated. Without barcode sub-clustering, chimeric consensus sequences inflated TCR diversity; chimeras reached as high as 47%. In CMV-specific effector cells, clones with more than 20 RNA copies accounted for over 97% of molecules, whereas in naive cells such clones accounted for under 1%.

Naive CD8 T cell libraries were made from 20,000 to 1,000,000 sorted cells using 10%, 30% or 50% of purified RNA. Naive CD8 T cells, defined as CD8+CD4-CCR7+CD45RA+, were FACS-sorted into RLT Plus buffer on a BD FACSAria II. To test detection sensitivity, Jurkat RNA equivalent to more than eight TCR copies was spiked into samples of roughly 18,000-1,100,000 naive CD8 T cells. Enrichment of CD8 T cells was done with RosetteSep CD8+ T Cell Enrichment Cocktail plus Ficoll-Paque, and ACK red cell lysis came afterward. The rearranged chain carries TRBV5-4 and TRBJ1-1, with no confident D gene call. The sample taken for sequencing was naive CD8+ T cells from blood, with Jurkat cell RNA spiked in. The cell subset or site label, read with the paper, signifies: FACS-sorted CD8+CD4-CCR7+CD45RA+ naive T cells. The clonotype originates from a human donor in good health. Some libraries in this study had Jurkat cell RNA spiked in. The DNA sequence is as follows: TGTGCCAGCAGCTTGGGCCGTTGGGACACTGAAGCTTTCTTT. This yields the protein CASSLGRWDTEAFF.